Below are 12 T cell receptor beta chains sequenced from a single sample in a study of monozygotic twins with cystic fibrosis. The method was immunoSEQ multiplex PCR; TCRdb's version includes in-frame clones alone and lacks a portion of them. Of under 10,000 clones listed, over 98% were seen once; the top ten hold 0.24%. Sequenced: blood. All receptors derive from a girl aged 2-10 years with cystic fibrosis.

This chain joins TRBV6-1 and TRBJ1-1; D is possibly TRBD1 (6 bases). The CDR3 loop spans 14 amino acids. Per the germline V gene, CDR1 is MNHNS and CDR2 is SASEGT. The V gene lost 6 bases and the J gene lost 10 bases, with 21 bases spanning the gap. The DNA of the CDR3 is TGTGCCAGCAGCGCCCCAAGGAGGACAGAAGGAGCTTTCTTT. It encodes CASSAPRRTEGAFF.

With respect to this clone: A read error may account for a junction end that differs from germline. This chain joins TRBV19 and TRBJ2-6; perhaps TRBD1 as D (5 bases). The CDR3 length is 16 residues. Germline CDR1 and CDR2: LNHDA and SQIVND (reference sequence). Here the CDR3 DNA reads TGTGCCAGTAGTACTATGTGGACAATCACAAAGTCGGGCCAACCTTTC. Residues: CASSTMWTITKSGQPF.

The V and J genes are TRBV19 and TRBJ1-1; TRBD1 might be the D (5 bases). V was trimmed by 5 bases and J by 3 bases, leaving 13 bases between them. The CDR3 is 14 amino acids. Germline values: CDR1 LNHDA, CDR2 SQIVND (reference sequence). The CDR3 sequence: CASSPGTGDTEAFF. As DNA, the CDR3 is TGTGCCAGTAGTCCCGGGACGGGTGACACTGAAGCTTTCTTT.

The chain has TRBV29-1 and TRBJ2-3; the D gene could be TRBD1 or TRBD2 (5 bases each). Germline CDR1 is SQVTM and CDR2 is ANQGSEA. The CDR3 extends over 14 amino acids. V lost 8 bases to trimming and J lost 0 bases, with 15 bases between them. The CDR3 sequence: CSLVGDGSTDTQYF. The DNA for the CDR3 is TGCAGCCTAGTTGGGGACGGTAGCACAGATACGCAGTATTTT.

This clone appeared a single time. The CDR3 DNA reads as TGTGCCATCAGTGAGTCGGCCGGGAAGCCCCACGAGCAGTACTTC. Its protein product is CAISESAGKPHEQYF. The chain is built from TRBV10-3 and TRBJ2-7; D may be TRBD2 (5 bases). Trimming took off 0 bases at V and 5 bases at J, with 14 bases between the two ends. The germline gives CDR1 ENHRY, CDR2 SYGVKD. CDR3 size: 15 residues.

The genes are TRBV4-1 and TRBJ2-7; no firm D call. The germline V gene has CDR1 MGHRA and CDR2 YSYEKL. This CDR3 is built from 13 residues. Trimming took 1 base from V and 4 from J, leaving 8 bases between them. The CDR3 nucleotides are TGCGCCAGCAGCCAAGGGGTCTTTTACGAGCAGTACTTC. Amino acids: CASSQGVFYEQYF.

The chain combines TRBV25-1 with TRBJ2-3; 12 nucleotides line up with TRBD2. From germline, CDR1 is MGHDK and CDR2 SYGVNS. The CDR3 is 16 amino acids. V was clipped by 3 bases and J by 3 bases; unmatched bases: 4. Written as DNA, the CDR3 is TGTGCCAGCAGTGATACTAGCGGGAGGAAGACAGATACGCAGTATTTT. This gives the protein CASSDTSGRKTDTQYF. The full variable domain, rest sourced from reference TRBV25-1 and TRBJ2-3, is EADIYQTPRYLVIGTGKKITLECSQTMGHDKMYWYQQDPGMELHLIHYSYGVNSTEKGDLSSESTVSRIRTEHFPLTLESARPSHTSQYLCASSDTSGRKTDTQYFGPGTRLTVL.

This sequence joins TRBV6-6 and TRBJ1-2; tentatively, D is TRBD1 (6 bases). V was cut by 7 bases and J by 1 base, with 16 bases left in between. The CDR3 is 15 residues long. Germline V gene sequence: CDR1 MNHNY, CDR2 SVGAGI (reference sequence). CDR3 DNA sequence: TGTGCCAGCACCCTGGACAGCTTCTTTAACTATGGCTACACCTTC. Amino acids: CASTLDSFFNYGYTF.

For the CDR3, the DNA is TGTGCCAGCAGCCAACAAAGAACGGGAGGGGATACGCAGTATTTT. Amino acid sequence: CASSQQRTGGDTQYF. The rearrangement uses TRBV4-2 and TRBJ2-3, with 8 bases that match TRBD2. This CDR3 spans 15 amino acids. Germline V CDR1 and CDR2: LGHNA, YNFKEQ. Trimming took 2 bases from V and 6 from J; bases not matched to a gene: 7.

The chain combines TRBV19 with TRBJ2-7; a weak D match, TRBD2 (6 bases). This CDR3 region has 13 residues. The ends were cut back, 1 base at V and 3 bases at J, with 7 bases in the middle. Germline CDR1 is LNHDA and CDR2 is SQIVND (reference sequence). The CDR3 loop is CASSIGLDYEQYF. The CDR3 coding sequence is TGTGCCAGTAGTATAGGACTAGACTACGAGCAGTACTTC. The full variable domain, with the rest looked up from reference TRBV19 and TRBJ2-7, is DGGITQSPKYLFRKEGQNVTLSCEQNLNHDAMYWYRQDPGQGLRLIYYSQIVNDFQKGDIAEGYSVSREKKESFPLTVTSAQKNPTAFYLCASSIGLDYEQYFGPGTRLTVT.

J is TRBJ2-7 and V is TRBV28; TRBD1 is a possible D gene (6 bases). Germline CDR1 is MDHEN and CDR2 is SYDVKM. The CDR3 is made up of 15 amino acids. V lost 8 bases, J lost 0 bases, and 17 bases lay in between. In nucleotides, the CDR3 is TGTGCCAGCCGTAAGGGGGTCAGAAGCTCCTACGAGCAGTACTTC. Its translation: CASRKGVRSSYEQYF.

J is TRBJ1-1 and V is TRBV10-3; D is undetermined. Trimming pared 3 bases from V and 0 bases from J, leaving 8 bases between. There are 14 residues in the CDR3. CDR1 is ENHRY and CDR2 is SYGVKD in the germline V gene. CDR3 DNA: TGTGCCATCAGTGACCCGGACTTGAACACTGAAGCTTTCTTT. This sequence encodes CAISDPDLNTEAFF.